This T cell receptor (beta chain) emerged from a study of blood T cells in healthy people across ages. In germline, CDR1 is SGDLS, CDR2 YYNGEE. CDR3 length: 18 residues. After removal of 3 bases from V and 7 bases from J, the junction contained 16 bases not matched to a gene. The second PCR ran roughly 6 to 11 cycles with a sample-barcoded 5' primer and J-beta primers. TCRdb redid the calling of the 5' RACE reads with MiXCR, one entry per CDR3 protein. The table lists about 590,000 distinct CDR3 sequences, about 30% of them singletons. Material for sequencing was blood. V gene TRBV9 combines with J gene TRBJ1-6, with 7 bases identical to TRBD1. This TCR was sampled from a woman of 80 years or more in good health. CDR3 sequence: CASSAQGGRELENSPLHF. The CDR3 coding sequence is TGTGCCAGCAGCGCGCAGGGGGGCAGAGAATTGGAGAATTCACCCCTCCACTTT.